This T cell receptor (beta chain) derives from a study of beta chain features in type 1 diabetes. This clone was detected only a few times. What it binds is not known. Sequenced material consisted of expressed TCRB transcripts (all of the isolated RNA was reverse transcribed). Sequencing was performed with immunoSEQ multiplex PCR; in TCRdb, only in-frame clones are kept and a portion is missing. The table includes 390,000 or so clones, about 15% detected once. Germline V lookup: CDR1 SGHVS, CDR2 FQNEAQ. The CDR3 loop spans 13 amino acids. The V and J ends lost 6 bases and 7 bases, in that order; junction bases with no gene match: 5. Study outcomes and limitations: In type 1 diabetes patients, VDJ junctions had fewer insertions; deletions at these junctions were more frequent.

The J gene is TRBJ1-4, the V gene TRBV7-8; TRBD1 aligns across 7 bases. The sequence was collected from a man aged 25-45 years in good health. The sample was naive CD4+ T cells from blood. CDR3 nucleotide sequence: TGTGCCAGCAGTTATGACAGGGTTGAAAAACTGTTTTTT. It specifies CASSYDRVEKLFF.